This T cell receptor beta chain was sequenced in a study of T cell repertoires in ileal Crohn's disease. Whole-study context: Operated complications were stricturing disease (around 60%) and penetrating disease (approximately 39%). Findings and caveats of the study: Endoscopic recurrence occurred in every patient whose clonality exceeded 26.8%.

Details on this clone: Its target is not known.

With V trimmed by 4 bases and J by 4 bases, 10 bases remained unmatched. CDR3 length: 16 residues. From germline, CDR1 is ENHRY and CDR2 SYGVKD. Repertoires were generated with immunoSEQ multiplex PCR, while TCRdb's copy carries only in-frame clones and drops some. In the table there are some 5,100 clones, 70% to 85% of which are singletons. Source material: ileal tissue. The chain has TRBV10-3 and TRBJ2-3, with 8 bases aligning to TRBD1. This receptor was identified in an adult with Crohn's disease. This CDR3 reads CAISAITGGSADTQYF. The CDR3 DNA reads TGTGCCATCAGTGCTATTACAGGGGGTTCTGCAGATACGCAGTATTTT.